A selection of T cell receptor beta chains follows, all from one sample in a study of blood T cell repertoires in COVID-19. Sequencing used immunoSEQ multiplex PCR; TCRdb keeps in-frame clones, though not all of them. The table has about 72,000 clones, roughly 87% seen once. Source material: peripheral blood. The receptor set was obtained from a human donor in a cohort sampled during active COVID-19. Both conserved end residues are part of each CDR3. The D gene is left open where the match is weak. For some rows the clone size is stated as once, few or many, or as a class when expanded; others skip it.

CASSPTGGTTEAFF	TGTGCCAGCAGCCCAACAGGGGGGACCACTGAAGCTTTCTTT	TRBD1	few	TRBV5-4	TRBJ1-1
CASSEFTSGSNQPQHF	TGCGCCAGCAGTGAGTTTACATCGGGTAGCAATCAGCCCCAGCATTTT	.	.	TRBV10-1	TRBJ1-5
CSASQVLSSYNSPLHF	TGCAGTGCTAGTCAGGTCCTGAGCTCCTATAATTCACCCCTCCACTTT	.	.	TRBV20-1	TRBJ1-6
CSASEQGNTEAFF	TGCAGCGCCAGTGAACAGGGGAACACTGAAGCTTTCTTT	.	.	TRBV29-1	TRBJ1-1
CASSFPGDQPQHF	TGTGCCAGCAGTTTCCCGGGGGATCAGCCCCAGCATTTT	.	.	TRBV12-3/TRBV12-4	TRBJ1-5
CASSPRGTDQETQYF	TGTGCCAGCAGCCCTCGGGGGACGGATCAAGAGACCCAGTACTTC	.	.	TRBV3-1/TRBV3-2	TRBJ2-5
CASGGVLYNEQFF	TGTGCCAGCGGGGGGGTCCTCTACAATGAGCAGTTCTTC	TRBD2	.	TRBV6-5	TRBJ2-1
CASSLELPTGTGNYGYTF	TGCGCCAGCAGCTTGGAGCTCCCAACCGGGACAGGAAACTATGGCTACACCTTC	TRBD1	.	TRBV5-1	TRBJ1-2
CASSIRERAGELFF	TGTGCCAGTAGTATACGAGAGCGTGCCGGGGAGCTGTTTTTT	.	.	TRBV19	TRBJ2-2
CASSREPWAGSHYEQFF	TGCGCCAGCAGCCGAGAGCCTTGGGCGGGGTCGCACTATGAGCAGTTCTTC	.	.	TRBV4-1	TRBJ2-1
CASSVSGGYYNEQFF	TGTGCCAGCAGCGTCTCTGGCGGCTATTACAATGAGCAGTTCTTC	.	.	TRBV9	TRBJ2-1
CASSLVGTDGYTF	TGCGCCAGCAGCTTGGTGGGGACAGACGGCTACACCTTC	TRBD1	.	TRBV5-1	TRBJ1-2
CASRRGAGDYEQYF	TGTGCCAGCAGGCGCGGAGCAGGGGACTACGAGCAGTACTTC	.	.	TRBV7-8	TRBJ2-7
CASSFTPGTPSYEQYF	TGTGCCAGCAGCTTCACTCCCGGGACACCTTCCTACGAGCAGTACTTC	.	.	TRBV11-3	TRBJ2-7
CASSSRQRTFF	TGTGCCAGTAGTTCGAGGCAAAGGACTTTCTTT	.	few	TRBV19	TRBJ1-1
CASSPVIAGERYEQYF	TGTGCCAGCAGCCCCGTAATAGCGGGTGAACGCTACGAGCAGTACTTC	TRBD2	.	TRBV3-1/TRBV3-2	TRBJ2-7
CASSTNTGELFF	TGTGCCAGCAGCACGAACACCGGGGAGCTGTTTTTT	.	.	TRBV12-3/TRBV12-4	TRBJ2-2
CASSSVQRGGQADTQYF	TGCGCCAGCAGCTCGGTCCAGCGGGGGGGCCAGGCGGATACGCAGTATTTT	TRBD2	.	TRBV5-1	TRBJ2-3
CASSPTSGRYGYTF	TGTGCCAGCTCCCCGACCTCAGGTCGGTATGGCTACACCTTC	.	.	TRBV27	TRBJ1-2
CASSQQTQTQYF	TGTGCCAGCAGTCAACAGACCCAAACGCAGTATTTT	.	.	TRBV12-3/TRBV12-4	TRBJ2-3
CASSLPPRQGVVRREGYTF	TGTGCCAGCAGCTTACCCCCAAGACAGGGAGTAGTTCGCAGAGAAGGCTACACCTTC	TRBD1	.	TRBV7-9	TRBJ1-2
CATSREESGELFF	TGTGCCACCAGCAGAGAAGAGTCCGGGGAGCTGTTTTTT	.	.	TRBV15	TRBJ2-2
CASRGLSNQPQHF	TGTGCCAGTAGAGGACTTAGCAATCAGCCCCAGCATTTT	.	.	TRBV19	TRBJ1-5
CASSEAAGGKYEQYF	TGTGCCAGCAGTGAAGCGGCGGGGGGGAAGTACGAGCAGTACTTC	TRBD2	.	TRBV6-1	TRBJ2-7
CASSLEGRNGYTF	TGCGCCAGCAGCTTGGAGGGGCGTAATGGCTACACCTTC	.	.	TRBV5-1	TRBJ1-2
CASSYQGQFSNQPQHF	TGTGCCAGCAGTTACCAAGGACAGTTTAGCAATCAGCCCCAGCATTTT	.	.	TRBV6-2/TRBV6-3	TRBJ1-5
CASSLPGEQYF	TGTGCCAGCAGCTTACCAGGGGAGCAGTACTTC	.	.	TRBV7-6	TRBJ2-7
CASSFYNEAFF	TGTGCCAGCAGCTTTTACAATGAAGCTTTCTTT	.	.	TRBV7-2	TRBJ1-1
CASSSGVSGATGELFF	TGTGCCAGCAGCTCCGGGGTTAGCGGGGCGACCGGGGAGCTGTTTTTT	TRBD2	.	TRBV7-8	TRBJ2-2
CASSLLGARETQYF	TGTGCCAGCAGCCTCTTGGGGGCAAGAGAGACCCAGTACTTC	.	.	TRBV7-2	TRBJ2-5
CARSPRRGKSAEKLFF	TGTGCCAGAAGCCCCAGACGGGGGAAGTCGGCCGAAAAACTGTTTTTT	.	.	TRBV5-3	TRBJ1-4
CASRNRGHEKLFF	TGTGCCTCCCGGAACAGGGGGCACGAAAAACTGTTTTTT	.	.	TRBV21-1	TRBJ1-4
CASSEVAGTQETQYF	TGTGCCAGCAGTGAAGTAGCGGGGACCCAAGAGACCCAGTACTTC	TRBD2	.	TRBV6-1	TRBJ2-5
CASSPREREETQYF	TGTGCCAGCAGCCCCCGTGAGAGGGAAGAGACCCAGTACTTC	.	.	TRBV3-1/TRBV3-2	TRBJ2-5
CASSSFARGEAFF	TGTGCCAGCAGCTCATTTGCGCGGGGTGAAGCTTTCTTT	.	.	TRBV12-3/TRBV12-4	TRBJ1-1
CASSSAGAYEQYF	TGTGCCAGCAGCTCGGCAGGGGCGTACGAGCAGTACTTC	.	.	TRBV11-2	TRBJ2-7
CASSVGPGNTDTQYF	TGTGCCAGCAGCGTAGGGCCGGGGAACACAGATACGCAGTATTTT	.	.	TRBV9	TRBJ2-3
CASRGQGISYGYTF	TGTGCCAGCAGAGGACAGGGAATAAGCTATGGCTACACCTTC	TRBD1	.	TRBV6-6	TRBJ1-2